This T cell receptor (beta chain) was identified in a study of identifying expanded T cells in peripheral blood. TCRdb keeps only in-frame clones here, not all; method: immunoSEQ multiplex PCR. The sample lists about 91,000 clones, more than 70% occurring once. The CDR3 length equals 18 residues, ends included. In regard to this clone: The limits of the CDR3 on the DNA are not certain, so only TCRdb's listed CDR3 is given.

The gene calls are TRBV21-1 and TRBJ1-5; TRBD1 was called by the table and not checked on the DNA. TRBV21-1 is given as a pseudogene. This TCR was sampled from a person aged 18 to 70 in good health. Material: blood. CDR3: CASSKPGTVGDGNQPQHF.